This TCR beta chain emerged from a study of chronic HIV infection and antiretroviral therapy. CDR3 size: 14 residues. With V trimmed by 4 bases and J by 14 bases, 9 bases remained unmatched. Germline CDR1 SGHRS, CDR2 YFSETQ. This clonotype was picked up many times. MiXCR was run by TCRdb on the 5' RACE reads, yielding one entry per CDR3 protein. The table has 39,000 or so distinct CDR3 sequences, 7% to 10% seen once; the top ten hold 2.9%. This TCR was sampled from an adult who had HIV and had not received antiretroviral therapy, or was an uninfected healthy control (not recorded which). The source material was peripheral blood. The V call is TRBV5-1, the J call TRBJ2-3; 14 bases agree with TRBD2. CDR3 residues: CASSIGTSGSDLYF. Written as DNA, the CDR3 is TGCGCCAGCAGCATCGGGACTAGCGGGAGTGATTTGTATTTT. The entire variable domain, with the rest obtained from reference TRBV5-1 and TRBJ2-3, is as follows: KAGVTQTPRYLIKTRGQQVTLSCSPISGHRSVSWYQQTPGQGLQFLFEYFSETQRNKGNFPGRFSGRQFSNSRSEMNVSTLELGDSALYLCASSIGTSGSDLYFGPGTRLTVL.